This T cell receptor beta chain was observed in a study of blood T cell repertoires in COVID-19. The wider study: The United States, Italy and Spain provided the acute and convalescent COVID-19 samples. The cDNA or gDNA used as material had been derived from T cells, B-cell-depleted T cells, or PBMCs.

V dropped 0 bases and J dropped 8 bases, with 16 bases sitting between them. The germline V gene encodes CDR1 KGHSH and CDR2 LQKENI. This CDR3 is 16 amino acids long. Original data processing: Amplified reference gene primers provided the basis for estimating nucleated cell counts. Sequencing used immunoSEQ multiplex PCR; TCRdb keeps in-frame clones, though not all of them. For V, J and clone size, that table is used; D and trimming come from the DNA. The sample has 84,000 or so clones, 75% to 85% seen once. Sequencing used peripheral blood. The chain joins TRBV18 to TRBJ2-2; weak D call: TRBD1 (6 bases). The TCR sequence derives from a woman older than 75 with acute or convalescent COVID-19. Written as DNA, the CDR3 is TGTGCCAGCTCACCACCGTATTACAGGGTCAAGGGGGAGCTGTTTTTT. Its translation is CASSPPYYRVKGELFF.